The 21 T cell receptor beta chains reported below all come from one sample, sequenced in a study of blood T cell repertoires in COVID-19. The method was immunoSEQ multiplex PCR; TCRdb's version includes in-frame clones alone and lacks a portion of them. The sample has around 140,000 clones; around nine tenths are singletons. Material for sequencing was peripheral blood. The receptors derive from a woman aged 50 to 65 with active or convalescent COVID-19.

The chain combines TRBV18 with TRBJ1-1; unclear D gene. Germline loops: CDR1 KGHSH, CDR2 LQKENI. This CDR3 is built from 15 residues. Trimming stripped 5 bases from V and 4 bases from J, with 17 bases between. For the CDR3, the DNA is TGTGCCAGCTCAATGGCCCCGGGTGGGAGCACTGAAGCTTTCTTT. Amino acid sequence: CASSMAPGGSTEAFF. The complete variable domain, with remaining parts taken from reference TRBV18 and TRBJ1-1, reads NAGVMQNPRHLVRRRGQEARLRCSPMKGHSHVYWYRQLPEEGLKFMVYLQKENIIDESGMPKERFSAEFPKEGPSILRIQQVVRGDSAAYFCASSMAPGGSTEAFFGQGTRLTVV.

V usage is TRBV27 and J usage is TRBJ2-7; 10 bases match TRBD1. This CDR3 region has 16 residues. CDR1 is MNHEY, CDR2 SMNVEV, per germline (reference sequence). The junction had 10 bases not matched to a gene; V was cut back by 1 base and J by 7 bases. The CDR3: CASSLYSGTGAGEQYF. In nucleotides, the CDR3 is TGTGCCAGCAGTTTATACTCGGGGACAGGGGCTGGAGAGCAGTACTTC.

The chain couples TRBV7-2 to TRBJ2-7; 8 bases agree with TRBD2. Trimming at V came to 5 bases and at J to 2 bases, leaving 5 bases not matched to a gene. Per the germline V gene, CDR1 is SGHTA and CDR2 is FQGNSA. There are 14 residues in the CDR3. The CDR3 coding sequence is TGTGCCAGCAGCCCCAACGGGAGGGCCTACGAGCAGTACTTC. This sequence encodes CASSPNGRAYEQYF.

This chain joins TRBV7-9 and TRBJ2-2; 8 nucleotides match TRBD1. Trimming at V came to 3 bases and at J to 6 bases, leaving 6 bases not matched to a gene. Per the germline V gene, CDR1 is SEHNR and CDR2 is FQNEAQ (reference sequence). CDR3 length: 15 residues. CDR3 in DNA: TGTGCCAGCAGCTTGGCAGGGGGCAAAGCCGGGGAGCTGTTTTTT. This codes for CASSLAGGKAGELFF.

This chain links TRBV11-2 with TRBJ2-3; 10 nucleotides match TRBD1. Trimming removed 4 bases from V and 4 bases from J; junction bases left unmatched: 5. This CDR3 has 15 amino acids. Germline assignment: CDR1 SGHAT and CDR2 FQNNGV. The CDR3: CASSWDRGMADTQYF. CDR3 in DNA: TGTGCCAGCAGCTGGGACAGGGGAATGGCAGATACGCAGTATTTT.

The J gene is TRBJ2-1, the V gene TRBV7-2, with TRBD2 identical over 10 bases. Germline trimming cut 6 bases from V and 9 bases from J; bases unmatched to any gene: 8. The germline V gene encodes CDR1 SGHTA and CDR2 FQGNSA. This CDR3 has 14 residues. The CDR3 protein is CASSPLQRGGEQFF. CDR3 in DNA: TGTGCCAGCAGTCCCCTCCAGCGGGGGGGTGAGCAGTTCTTC.

The chain carries TRBV28 and TRBJ1-1; 7 bases fit TRBD1. CDR3 length: 17 residues. Trimming cost V 5 bases and J 1 base; bases outside gene matches: 13. Germline values: CDR1 MDHEN, CDR2 SYDVKM. CDR3: CASSPTTRGTANTEAFF. The CDR3 nucleotides are TGTGCCAGCAGTCCAACCACTCGGGGGACAGCGAACACTGAAGCTTTCTTT.

This sequence joins TRBV6-5 and TRBJ1-1; unclear D gene. This CDR3 spans 11 amino acids. V lost 7 bases and J lost 1, with 4 bases in between. CDR1 is MNHEY and CDR2 is SVGAGI in the germline V gene. This chain's CDR3 is CASTENTEAFF. CDR3 sequence (DNA): TGTGCCAGCACAGAGAACACTGAAGCTTTCTTT.

The chain joins TRBV4-3 to TRBJ1-1, with TRBD1 as a possible D gene (6 bases). The germline CDR1 and CDR2 sequences are LGHNA and YSLEER. This CDR3 has 13 residues. V was pared by 4 bases and J by 6 bases, with 12 bases between. The CDR3 bases are TGCGCCAGCAGCCTGGGACAATTTTCTGAAGCTTTCTTT. Residues: CASSLGQFSEAFF.

This clone was recorded once. The chain employs TRBV11-2 and TRBJ1-3; 7 nucleotides match TRBD1. CDR1 SGHAT and CDR2 FQNNGV come from the germline V gene. With 5 bases clipped from V and 1 base from J, the junction kept 14 bases outside the gene matches. The CDR3 runs 18 residues. The CDR3 reads CASSGRDRRDSSGNTIYF. CDR3 DNA sequence: TGTGCCAGCAGCGGACGGGACAGAAGGGACTCTTCTGGAAACACCATATATTTT. Full variable domain (remainder filled in from reference TRBV11-2 and TRBJ1-3): EAGVAQSPRYKIIEKRQSVAFWCNPISGHATLYWYQQILGQGPKLLIQFQNNGVVDDSQLPKDRFSAERLKGVDSTLKIQPAKLEDSAVYLCASSGRDRRDSSGNTIYFGEGSWLTVV.

This chain links TRBV10-3 with TRBJ1-1, with 7 bases fitting TRBD1. With V trimmed by 2 bases and J by 6 bases, 3 bases remained unmatched. This CDR3 has 13 amino acids. Germline CDR1 is ENHRY and CDR2 is SYGVKD. The CDR3 loop is CAISETGVSEAFF. The CDR3 DNA reads as TGTGCCATCAGTGAGACAGGGGTCTCTGAAGCTTTCTTT.

This sequence joins TRBV7-9 and TRBJ2-5, with 8 bases identical to TRBD2. J lost 3 bases, V lost 3 bases, and 6 bases had no gene match. The CDR3 runs to 15 residues. Per the germline V gene, CDR1 is SEHNR and CDR2 is FQNEAQ (reference sequence). In DNA, the CDR3 is TGTGCCAGCAGCTTTCCACTAGCGGATAAAGAGACCCAGTACTTC. This sequence encodes CASSFPLADKETQYF.

The chain combines TRBV7-8 with TRBJ2-4; 7 nucleotides align to TRBD1. The CDR3 runs 14 residues. The germline V gene has CDR1 SGHVS and CDR2 FQNEAQ. V shed 1 base, J shed 3 bases, and the junction held 0 bases outside the gene matches. In DNA form, the CDR3 reads TGTGCCAGCAGCTTAGGGGACAGCAAAAACATTCAGTACTTC. Translating gives CASSLGDSKNIQYF.

V is TRBV7-2 and J is TRBJ1-1; D not certain. This CDR3 is 15 amino acids long. Trimming shortened V by 1 base and J by 2 bases, and 11 bases separated the two germline ends. The germline gives CDR1 SGHTA, CDR2 FQGNSA. The CDR3 here is CASSLVGRANTEAFF. DNA of the CDR3: TGTGCCAGCAGCTTAGTCGGGAGGGCTAACACTGAAGCTTTCTTT.

In DNA, the CDR3 is TGTGCCAGCCGACTAGCGGGAGAGTCAAATGAGCAGTACTTC. Translation: CASRLAGESNEQYF. This rearrangement joins TRBV28 to TRBJ2-7; 12 positions match TRBD2. V lost 8 bases and J lost 7; bases outside the gene matches: 9. CDR3 size: 14 residues. Germline CDR1 is MDHEN and CDR2 is SYDVKM.

The chain uses TRBV18 and TRBJ1-3; D unresolved. Germline CDR1 reads KGHSH; CDR2 reads LQKENI. There are 17 residues in the CDR3. The V gene lost 3 bases and the J gene lost 0 bases, with 15 bases spanning the gap. CDR3 in amino acids: CASSPNGTPLSGNTIYF. The CDR3 coding sequence is TGTGCCAGCTCACCCAATGGTACACCTCTCTCTGGAAACACCATATATTTT.

The chain is built from TRBV30 and TRBJ1-2; D gene ambiguous. CDR1 is GTSNPN, CDR2 SVGIG, per germline (reference sequence). V lost 3 bases to trimming and J lost 4 bases, with 12 bases between them. CDR3 length equals 13 residues. The CDR3: CAWRPPGFYGYTF. In nucleotides, the CDR3 is TGTGCCTGGAGACCCCCGGGATTCTATGGCTACACCTTC. Using reference TRBV30 and TRBJ1-2 for the parts outside the CDR3, the full variable domain is SQTIHQWPATLVQPVGSPLSLECTVEGTSNPNLYWYRQAAGRGLQLLFYSVGIGQISSEVPQNLSASRPQDRQFILSSKKLLLSDSGFYLCAWRPPGFYGYTFGSGTRLTVV.

The chain carries TRBV13 and TRBJ1-3; D may be TRBD1 (5 bases). This CDR3 region has 17 residues. V was trimmed by 5 bases and J by 1 base, leaving 18 bases between them. CDR1 is PRHDT and CDR2 is FYEKMQ in the germline V gene (reference sequence). CDR3 bases: TGTGCCAGCAGCGAACTCGTAGACAGCCTTTCTGGAAACACCATATATTTT. Translated, it gives CASSELVDSLSGNTIYF.

This chain connects TRBV28 to TRBJ1-1; no firm D call. The CDR3 is 12 residues long. Germline V gene sequence: CDR1 MDHEN, CDR2 SYDVKM. V was cut by 4 bases and J by 7 bases, with 10 bases left in between. The CDR3 DNA sequence: TGTGCCAGCAGTTCGCTTGCTAATGAAGCTTTCTTT. Its translation is CASSSLANEAFF.

The chain couples TRBV12-3 or TRBV12-4 to TRBJ2-7; possibly TRBD2 for D (5 bases). CDR3 length equals 13 residues. V lost 7 bases and J 2 bases, leaving 12 bases between the germline ends. The CDR3: CASKGLNTYEQYF. The CDR3 DNA reads as TGTGCCAGCAAAGGACTGAACACCTACGAGCAGTACTTC.

The chain couples TRBV12-3 or TRBV12-4 to TRBJ1-1, with D unclear. The V end was cut by 5 bases, the J end by 1 base, with 8 bases between. CDR3 length: 13 amino acids. The CDR3 loop is CASSRGRNTEAFF. For the CDR3, the DNA is TGTGCCAGCAGTCGAGGGCGGAACACTGAAGCTTTCTTT.